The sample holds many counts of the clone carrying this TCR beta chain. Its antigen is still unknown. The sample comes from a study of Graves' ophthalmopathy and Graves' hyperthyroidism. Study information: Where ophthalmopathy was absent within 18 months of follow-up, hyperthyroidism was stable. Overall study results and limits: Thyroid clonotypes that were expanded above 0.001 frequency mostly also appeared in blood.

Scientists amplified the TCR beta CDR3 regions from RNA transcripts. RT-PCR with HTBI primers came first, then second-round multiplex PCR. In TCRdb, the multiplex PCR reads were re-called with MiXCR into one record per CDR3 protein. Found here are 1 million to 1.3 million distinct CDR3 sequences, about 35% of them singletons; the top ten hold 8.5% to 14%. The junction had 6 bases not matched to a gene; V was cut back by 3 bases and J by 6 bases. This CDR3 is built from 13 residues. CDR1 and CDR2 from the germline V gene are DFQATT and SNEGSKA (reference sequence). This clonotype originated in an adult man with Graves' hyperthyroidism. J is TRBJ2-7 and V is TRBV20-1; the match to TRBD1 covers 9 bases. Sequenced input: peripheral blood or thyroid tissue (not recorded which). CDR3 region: CSARDRGVFEQYF. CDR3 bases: TGCAGTGCTAGGGACAGGGGCGTTTTCGAGCAGTACTTC.